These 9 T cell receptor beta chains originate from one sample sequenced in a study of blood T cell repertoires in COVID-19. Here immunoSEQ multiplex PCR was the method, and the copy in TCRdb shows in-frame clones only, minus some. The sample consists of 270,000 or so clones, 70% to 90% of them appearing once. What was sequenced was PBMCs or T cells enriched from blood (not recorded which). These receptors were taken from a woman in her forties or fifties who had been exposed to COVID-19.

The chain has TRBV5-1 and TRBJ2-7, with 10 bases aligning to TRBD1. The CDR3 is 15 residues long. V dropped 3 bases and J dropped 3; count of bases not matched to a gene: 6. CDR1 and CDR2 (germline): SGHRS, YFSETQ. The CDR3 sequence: CASSSETGGIYEQYF. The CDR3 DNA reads TGCGCCAGCAGCTCGGAGACAGGGGGCATCTACGAGCAGTACTTC.

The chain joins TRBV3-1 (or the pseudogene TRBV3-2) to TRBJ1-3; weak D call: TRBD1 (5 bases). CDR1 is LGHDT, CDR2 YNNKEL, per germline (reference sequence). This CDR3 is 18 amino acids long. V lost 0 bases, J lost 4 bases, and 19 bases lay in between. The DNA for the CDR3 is TGTGCCAGCAGCCAAGAGGCGATCTCTGGGGCTAAGGGAAACACCATATATTTT. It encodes CASSQEAISGAKGNTIYF.

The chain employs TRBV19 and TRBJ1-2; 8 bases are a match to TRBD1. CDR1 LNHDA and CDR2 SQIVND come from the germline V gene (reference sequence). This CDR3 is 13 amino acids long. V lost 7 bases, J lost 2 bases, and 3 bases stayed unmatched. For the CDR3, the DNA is TGTGCCAGTATCCGACAGGGGAACTATGGCTACACCTTC. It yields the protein CASIRQGNYGYTF.

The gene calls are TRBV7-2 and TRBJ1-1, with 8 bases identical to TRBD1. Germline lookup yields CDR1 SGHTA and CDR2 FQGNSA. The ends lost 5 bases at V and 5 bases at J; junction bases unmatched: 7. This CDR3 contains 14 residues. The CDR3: CASSKQGVVTEAFF. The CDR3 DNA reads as TGTGCCAGCAGCAAACAGGGGGTGGTTACTGAAGCTTTCTTT.

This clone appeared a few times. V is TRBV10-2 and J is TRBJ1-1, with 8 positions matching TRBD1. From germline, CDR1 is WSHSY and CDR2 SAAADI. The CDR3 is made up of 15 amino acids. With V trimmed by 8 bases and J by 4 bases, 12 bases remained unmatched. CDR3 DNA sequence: TGCGCCAGCGCCCCTCGAACAGGGGGTGGCACTGAAGCTTTCTTT. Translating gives CASAPRTGGGTEAFF.

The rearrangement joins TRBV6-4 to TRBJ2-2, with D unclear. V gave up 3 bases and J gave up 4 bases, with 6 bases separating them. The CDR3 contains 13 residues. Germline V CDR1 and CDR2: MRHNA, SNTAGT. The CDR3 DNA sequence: TGTGCCAGCAGTGATGTGGCCACCGGGGAGCTGTTTTTT. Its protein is CASSDVATGELFF.

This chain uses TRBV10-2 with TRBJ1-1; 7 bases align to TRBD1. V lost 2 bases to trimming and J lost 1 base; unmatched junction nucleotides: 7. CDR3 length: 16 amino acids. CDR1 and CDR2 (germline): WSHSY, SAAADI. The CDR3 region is CASSERGQRKNTEAFF. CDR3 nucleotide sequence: TGCGCCAGCAGTGAGAGGGGACAGCGGAAGAACACTGAAGCTTTCTTT.

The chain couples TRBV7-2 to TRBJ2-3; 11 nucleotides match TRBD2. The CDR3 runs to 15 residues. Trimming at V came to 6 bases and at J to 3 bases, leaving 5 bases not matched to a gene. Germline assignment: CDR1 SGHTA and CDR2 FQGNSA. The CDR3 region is CASSGLAGLTDTQYF. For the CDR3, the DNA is TGTGCCAGCAGTGGACTAGCGGGTTTAACAGATACGCAGTATTTT.

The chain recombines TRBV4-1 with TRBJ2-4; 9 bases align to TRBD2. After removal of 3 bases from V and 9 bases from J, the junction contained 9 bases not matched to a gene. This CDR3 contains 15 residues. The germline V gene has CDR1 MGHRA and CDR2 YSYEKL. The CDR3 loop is CASSQIAGGRVIQYF. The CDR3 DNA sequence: TGCGCCAGCAGCCAGATCGCGGGGGGGCGGGTCATTCAGTACTTC.